These 10 T cell receptor beta chains were all obtained from the same sample, sequenced in a study of vaccination and CD4 T cells after COVID-19. The treatment: approximately 9-day PBMC culture with coronavirus spike peptide pools or control peptides (ViraFEST assay). These receptors' antigens are unknown. Sequencing of DNA taken from cultured CD4+ T cells relied on the Oncomine TCR Beta short-read assay. TCRdb re-called the PCR reads with MiXCR, one entry per CDR3 protein. This repertoire shows 15,000 to 25,000 distinct CDR3 sequences, around 45% found once; its top ten account for roughly 4%. Sample: CD4+ T cells from blood, cultured in vitro, taken before SARS-CoV-2 vaccination. The receptor set was obtained from a human donor who had recovered from COVID-19.

This clonotype came up a few times. The CDR3 is CASSFQPQHF. CDR3 nucleotides: TGTGCCAGCAGTTTTCAGCCCCAGCATTTT. The gene calls are TRBV27 and TRBJ1-5, with D unclear. V lost 3 bases and J lost 6, with 0 bases in between. Germline V CDR1 and CDR2: MNHEY, SMNVEV (reference sequence). The CDR3 consists of 10 residues.

This clonotype has just a few counts. V gene TRBV19 combines with J gene TRBJ1-1; TRBD1 might be the D (5 bases). V gave up 5 bases and J gave up 11 bases, with 12 bases separating them. The CDR3 consists of 11 residues. Germline CDR1 is LNHDA and CDR2 is SQIVND (reference sequence). The CDR3: CASSWGIGAFF. The CDR3 coding sequence is TGTGCCAGTAGTTGGGGGATCGGCGCTTTCTTT.

The rearrangement links TRBV6-1 to TRBJ2-2; D unclear. The CDR3 sequence is 11 residues long. V lost 11 bases and J lost 7, with 11 bases in between. Germline CDR1 MNHNS, CDR2 SASEGT. CDR3 region: CASGIGGELFF. CDR3 nucleotide sequence: TGTGCCTCTGGGATCGGCGGGGAGCTGTTTTTT.

This clonotype came up once. This chain links TRBV6-1 with TRBJ1-4, with 8 bases lining up with TRBD1. From germline, CDR1 is MNHNS and CDR2 SASEGT. CDR3 length: 16 amino acids. V was pared by 3 bases and J by 3 bases, with 6 bases of the junction left unmatched. CDR3 bases: TGTGCCAGCAGTGATACCGACAGGGGACCTAATGAAAAACTGTTTTTT. It translates to CASSDTDRGPNEKLFF.

The chain carries TRBV9 and TRBJ1-2; no clear D gene. Trimming stripped 3 bases from V and 1 base from J, with 10 bases between. The CDR3 contains 14 residues. The germline V gene has CDR1 SGDLS and CDR2 YYNGEE. CDR3 sequence reads: CASSGWQNNYGYTF. CDR3 nucleotide sequence: TGTGCCAGCAGCGGGTGGCAGAATAACTATGGCTACACCTTC. Complete variable domain (other parts from reference TRBV9 and TRBJ1-2): DSGVTQTPKHLITATGQRVTLRCSPRSGDLSVYWYQQSLDQGLQFLIQYYNGEERAKGNILERFSAQQFPDLHSELNLSSLELGDSALYFCASSGWQNNYGYTFGSGTRLTVV.

V usage is TRBV19 and J usage is TRBJ2-3; maybe TRBD2 (6 bases). The CDR3 is made up of 13 amino acids. V lost 4 bases and J 5 bases, leaving 10 bases between the germline ends. Germline loops: CDR1 LNHDA, CDR2 SQIVND (reference sequence). DNA of the CDR3: TGTGCCAGTAGTACGAGCGGGCGAGATACGCAGTATTTT. This translates into CASSTSGRDTQYF.

The gene calls are TRBV20-1 and TRBJ2-5, with TRBD2 matching over 7 bases. The CDR3 is made up of 14 amino acids. The V and J ends lost 8 bases and 1 base, in that order; junction bases with no gene match: 10. Germline assignment: CDR1 DFQATT and CDR2 SNEGSKA (reference sequence). The CDR3 loop is CSPRTASGQETQYF. The DNA for the CDR3 is TGCAGTCCACGGACGGCTAGCGGCCAAGAGACCCAGTACTTC.

The table lists this clonotype with a few counts. The rearrangement uses TRBV7-2 and TRBJ1-5, with D perhaps TRBD1 (6 bases). Germline V lookup: CDR1 SGHTA, CDR2 FQGNSA. Trimming left V 5 bases short and J 7 bases short, with 9 bases between. CDR3 size: 12 residues. The chain's CDR3 is CASSTTGQPQHF. The CDR3 nucleotides are TGTGCCAGCAGCACCACAGGGCAGCCCCAGCATTTT.

The genes are TRBV24-1 and TRBJ2-1; TRBD2 aligns across 8 bases. The germline CDR1 and CDR2 sequences are KGHDR and SFDVKD. This CDR3 is 16 amino acids long. V shed 4 bases and J 4 bases; nucleotides not matched to a gene: 8. This chain's CDR3 is CATSDAGLDNYNEQFF. The CDR3 DNA sequence: TGTGCCACCAGTGACGCGGGACTAGACAATTACAATGAGCAGTTCTTC.

The chain recombines TRBV20-1 with TRBJ2-5; 10 nucleotides align to TRBD1. V dropped 3 bases and J dropped 4; count of bases not matched to a gene: 8. The CDR3 contains 15 residues. Germline V gene lookup returns CDR1 DFQATT and CDR2 SNEGSKA (reference sequence). CDR3 DNA: TGCAGTGCTAGGGTGACAGGGGGCGCGTCAGAGACCCAGTACTTC. Translation gives CSARVTGGASETQYF.